These 29 T cell receptor beta chains were sequenced from one sample in a study of beta chain features in type 1 diabetes. The authors reverse transcribed all of the isolated RNA, so sequencing captured expressed TCRB transcripts. The protocol was immunoSEQ multiplex PCR, while the TCRdb copy is restricted to in-frame clones and leaves out a portion. The table includes 860,000 or so clones, under 20% detected once. The sample taken for sequencing was naive CD4+ T cells from blood. These receptors were taken from a woman between 18 and 30 years old in good health.

The V call is TRBV14, the J call TRBJ2-7; D remains unclear. The germline V and J ends were trimmed by 4 bases and 7 bases, with 29 bases remaining between them. The germline CDR1 and CDR2 sequences are SGHDN and FVKESK. The CDR3 contains 18 residues. CDR3 in DNA: TGTGCCAGCAGCCGGAGAATTTCGGGCGTGGTCGGCCCTTTAGAGCAGTACTTC. This sequence encodes CASSRRISGVVGPLEQYF.

The J gene is TRBJ2-5, the V gene TRBV5-1, with 8 bases lining up with TRBD1. With V trimmed by 1 base and J by 5 bases, 10 bases remained unmatched. The CDR3 spans 16 residues. In germline, CDR1 is SGHRS, CDR2 YFSETQ. CDR3 in DNA: TGCGCCAGCAGCTTGTCCCTGGCAGGGGGCCGGGAGACCCAGTACTTC. This translates into CASSLSLAGGRETQYF.

The chain uses TRBV11-1 and TRBJ2-6; 7 nucleotides align to TRBD2. The CDR3 length is 15 residues. Germline CDR1 and CDR2: SGHAT and FQDESV (reference sequence). After removal of 4 bases from V and 2 bases from J, the junction contained 2 bases not matched to a gene. CDR3 DNA: TGTGCCAGCAGCTCGGGAGGAACTGGGGCCAACGTCCTGACTTTC. Protein sequence: CASSSGGTGANVLTF. The full variable domain, with the rest looked up from reference TRBV11-1 and TRBJ2-6, is EAEVAQSPRYKITEKSQAVAFWCDPISGHATLYWYRQILGQGPELLVQFQDESVVDDSQLPKDRFSAERLKGVDSTLKIQPAELGDSAMYLCASSSGGTGANVLTFGAGSRLTVL.

The chain carries TRBV5-4 and TRBJ2-5, with TRBD2 matching 7 bases. V was pared by 4 bases and J by 3 bases, with 12 bases of the junction left unmatched. CDR1 is SGHNT, CDR2 YYREEE, per germline (reference sequence). The CDR3 runs to 16 residues. For the CDR3, the DNA is TGTGCCAGCAGCACCCTCGGGACTAAGGCGAAAGAGACCCAGTACTTC. It specifies CASSTLGTKAKETQYF.

In this sample, this clone turned up a few times. This sequence joins TRBV2 and TRBJ2-1, with 8 bases lining up with TRBD2. Unmatched junction bases numbered 15, after V lost 9 bases and J lost 8 bases. CDR1 and CDR2 (germline): SNHLY, FYNNEI. The CDR3 has 15 amino acids. The CDR3 region is CASHLTGGPGDEQFF. The CDR3 nucleotides are TGTGCCAGTCATCTGACGGGAGGGCCTGGGGATGAGCAGTTCTTC.

This clone was counted between two and nine times. V usage is TRBV7-2 and J usage is TRBJ1-2; tentatively, D is TRBD1 (6 bases). V was clipped by 6 bases and J by 2 bases, with 10 bases between them. The germline CDR1 and CDR2 sequences are SGHTA and FQGNSA. The CDR3 extends over 13 amino acids. The CDR3 here is CASSPQGNYGYTF. CDR3 nucleotide sequence: TGTGCCAGCAGTCCTCAGGGGAACTATGGCTACACCTTC.

The V gene is TRBV6-5, the J gene TRBJ2-2; 12 positions agree with TRBD2. Trimming at V came to 6 bases and at J to 7 bases, leaving 3 bases not matched to a gene. The CDR3 is 14 amino acids. CDR1 is MNHEY, CDR2 SVGAGI, per germline. The CDR3 DNA reads TGTGCCAGCAGGGGACTAGCGGGCCTCGGGGAGCTGTTTTTT. Amino acid sequence: CASRGLAGLGELFF.

There are a few counts of this clone. This chain connects TRBV18 to TRBJ1-5, with D possibly matching TRBD1 (5 bases). The CDR3 is 15 residues long. The germline gives CDR1 KGHSH, CDR2 LQKENI. The V gene lost 6 bases and the J gene lost 3 bases, with 15 bases spanning the gap. CDR3 in DNA: TGTGCCAGCTCCGGTGGGACCGGAGCCAATCAGCCCCAGCATTTT. It codes for CASSGGTGANQPQHF.

V is TRBV7-2 and J is TRBJ2-1, with D unresolved. The CDR3 has 13 amino acids. Trimming shortened V by 3 bases and J by 15 bases, and 18 bases separated the two germline ends. The germline CDR1 and CDR2 sequences are SGHTA and FQGNSA. In DNA, the CDR3 is TGTGCCAGCAGCTTGTCTGCGGCCCTCCCTGGGTTCTTC. Protein: CASSLSAALPGFF.

The rearrangement uses TRBV15 and TRBJ2-1; 8 positions match TRBD2. J was trimmed by 8 bases and V by 4 bases; bases with no gene match: 4. The CDR3 is 13 residues long. CDR1 and CDR2 (germline): LNHNV, YYDKDF (reference sequence). The CDR3 region has the DNA TGTGCCACCAGCATGACTAGCGTTCATGAGCAGTTCTTC. As protein: CATSMTSVHEQFF.

Points on this clone: Other nucleotide sequences from this sample produce the same CDR3. The rearrangement uses TRBV15 and TRBJ2-1; no firm D call. Germline V gene sequence: CDR1 LNHNV, CDR2 YYDKDF (reference sequence). The CDR3 is made up of 13 amino acids. V shed 0 bases and J shed 2 bases, with 2 bases lying between them. The CDR3 bases are TGTGCCACCAGCAGAGATCCCTACAATGAGCAGTTCTTC. Its protein is CATSRDPYNEQFF. Variable domain in full (rest from reference TRBV15 and TRBJ2-1): DAMVIQNPRYQVTQFGKPVTLSCSQTLNHNVMYWYQQKSSQAPKLLFHYYDKDFNNEADTPDNFQSRRPNTSFCFLDIRSPGLGDTAMYLCATSRDPYNEQFFGPGTRLTVL.

A few counts support this clone. Other DNA variants within this sample encode the same CDR3. The V call is TRBV7-2, the J call TRBJ2-2, with a tentative D call TRBD1 (6 bases). CDR1 and CDR2 (germline): SGHTA, FQGNSA. The CDR3 is made up of 13 amino acids. The V end lost 4 bases, the J end lost 5 bases, and 8 bases lay between the germline ends. DNA for the CDR3: TGTGCCAGCAGCTCAACAGGGACCGGGGAGCTGTTTTTT. Amino acid sequence: CASSSTGTGELFF.

Worth noting for this clone: Other DNA sequences from this sample encode an identical CDR3 as well. Here the CDR3 DNA reads TGTGCCAGCAGCTTAGAAGCAGATACGCAGTATTTT. It yields the protein CASSLEADTQYF. This sequence joins TRBV7-9 and TRBJ2-3; D unclear. The CDR3 has 12 amino acids. Germline V gene data show CDR1 as SEHNR and CDR2 as FQNEAQ (reference sequence). V was shortened by 1 base and J by 4 bases, with 3 bases between the two germline ends. The variable domain in full, with the rest retrieved from reference TRBV7-9 and TRBJ2-3, is DTGVSQNPRHKITKRGQNVTFRCDPISEHNRLYWYRQTLGQGPEFLTYFQNEAQLEKSRLLSDRFSAERPKGSFSTLEIQRTEQGDSAMYLCASSLEADTQYFGPGTRLTVL.

The chain recombines TRBV11-2 with TRBJ2-5; a weak D match, TRBD1 (5 bases). The DNA end lines up better with TRBJ2-7; the J call may be wrong. In germline, CDR1 is SGHAT, CDR2 FQNNGV. This CDR3 has 14 residues. CDR3 amino acids: CASSLGQISYEQYF. In DNA form, the CDR3 reads TGTGCCAGCAGCTTAGGACAGATCTCCTACGAGCAGTACTTC.

The CDR3 protein is CASSLSTRLAGTDTQYF. In DNA form, the CDR3 reads TGTGCCAGCAGTTTATCCACTCGACTAGCGGGTACAGATACGCAGTATTTT. The chain links TRBV28 to TRBJ2-3, with 10 bases fitting TRBD2. Germline V CDR1 and CDR2: MDHEN, SYDVKM. V trimming: 1 base; J trimming: 3 bases; junction bases outside the gene matches: 7. The CDR3 spans 17 residues.

CDR3 nucleotides: TGTGCCAGCAGCCCCAGGGCTAGCGGAAAGAACACCGGGGAGCTGTTTTTT. Its protein is CASSPRASGKNTGELFF. The gene calls are TRBV7-2 and TRBJ2-2, with TRBD2 matching over 7 bases. Per germline, CDR1 SGHTA and CDR2 FQGNSA. V lost 5 bases, J lost 1 base, and 10 bases stayed unmatched. The CDR3 extends over 17 amino acids.

This clone was found once. The CDR3 loop is CASSPSELGRYEQYF. The DNA for the CDR3 is TGTGCCAGCTCACCAAGCGAATTGGGACGCTACGAGCAGTACTTC. The J gene is TRBJ2-7, the V gene TRBV18; D is tentatively TRBD1 or TRBD2 (5 bases each). Germline CDR1 is KGHSH and CDR2 is LQKENI. This CDR3 comprises 15 residues. V gave up 2 bases and J gave up 3 bases, with 14 bases separating them.

This clone has just a few counts. The V call is TRBV28, the J call TRBJ2-3, with a weak D call TRBD2 (6 bases). Trimming cost V 8 bases and J 3 bases, with 18 bases left between them. Germline V gene sequence: CDR1 MDHEN, CDR2 SYDVKM. The CDR3 length is 15 residues. CDR3: CASGASGVGTDTQYF. In DNA form, the CDR3 reads TGTGCCAGCGGAGCATCGGGAGTAGGGACAGATACGCAGTATTTT.

The rearrangement uses TRBV2 and TRBJ1-2; D ambiguous. Germline V gene sequence: CDR1 SNHLY, CDR2 FYNNEI. The CDR3 is 13 residues long. V lost 3 bases to trimming and J lost 7 bases, with 12 bases between them. CDR3 DNA: TGTGCCAGCAGTGATCGAAGAGCGGGTGGCTACACCTTC. It codes for CASSDRRAGGYTF.

A few counts support this clone. CDR3 loop: CATWTGYSNQPQHF. The CDR3 DNA follows: TGTGCCACTTGGACAGGGTATAGCAATCAGCCCCAGCATTTT. The J gene is TRBJ1-5, the V gene TRBV6-5; the match to TRBD1 covers 8 bases. The CDR3 length is 14 residues. The junction had 5 bases not matched to a gene; V was cut back by 10 bases and J by 0 bases. Germline CDR1 and CDR2: MNHEY and SVGAGI.

The sample holds a few counts of this clone. The V and J genes are TRBV4-3 and TRBJ2-7, with TRBD2 as a possible D gene (7 bases). The CDR3 contains 16 residues. The V gene's germline CDR1 is LGHNA and CDR2 YSLEER. Trimming left V 2 bases short and J 3 bases short, with 17 bases between. CDR3 protein: CASSQQGRGRHYEQYF. The CDR3 nucleotides read TGCGCCAGCAGCCAACAAGGGAGGGGGAGACACTACGAGCAGTACTTC.

This clone was seen a few times. The V call is TRBV4-3, the J call TRBJ2-2; 8 nucleotides match TRBD1. The V and J ends lost 2 bases and 5 bases, in that order; junction bases with no gene match: 16. The CDR3 spans 19 residues. In germline, CDR1 is LGHNA, CDR2 YSLEER. CDR3 coding DNA: TGCGCCAGCAGCCAATCCATGGACAGGGTGATTCGCTGGACCGGGGAGCTGTTTTTT. It encodes CASSQSMDRVIRWTGELFF.

V and J are TRBV5-1 and TRBJ1-1; D remains ambiguous. This CDR3 has 15 residues. V shed 5 bases and J shed 2 bases, with 16 bases lying between them. Germline CDR1 and CDR2: SGHRS and YFSETQ. The CDR3, as DNA: TGCGCCAGCAGTTTAGCCCAGGCGCCCAACACTGAAGCTTTCTTT. As protein: CASSLAQAPNTEAFF.

This clone was detected only a few times. V gene TRBV11-2 combines with J gene TRBJ2-1, with D tentatively TRBD2 (6 bases). Trimming shortened V by 4 bases and J by 8 bases, and 18 bases separated the two germline ends. The CDR3 has 15 amino acids. Germline CDR1 is SGHAT and CDR2 is FQNNGV. The CDR3 coding sequence is TGTGCCAGCAGCTCAAGACTAGGCCGATGGGATGAGCAGTTCTTC. This codes for CASSSRLGRWDEQFF. Full variable domain (rest looked up from reference TRBV11-2 and TRBJ2-1): EAGVAQSPRYKIIEKRQSVAFWCNPISGHATLYWYQQILGQGPKLLIQFQNNGVVDDSQLPKDRFSAERLKGVDSTLKIQPAKLEDSAVYLCASSSRLGRWDEQFFGPGTRLTVL.

This clone showed up just a few times. The rearrangement uses TRBV18 and TRBJ2-1; the D gene is possibly TRBD1 (5 bases). Germline CDR1 KGHSH, CDR2 LQKENI. V dropped 3 bases and J dropped 5 bases, with 17 bases sitting between them. The CDR3 loop spans 16 amino acids. The CDR3 here is CASSPTGLLRDNEQFF. CDR3 coding DNA: TGTGCCAGCTCACCCACAGGCCTACTCAGGGACAATGAGCAGTTCTTC.

This clone came up a few times. J is TRBJ2-7 and V is TRBV28; 8 bases match TRBD1. CDR3 length: 15 residues. Germline lookup yields CDR1 MDHEN and CDR2 SYDVKM. The V segment lost 11 bases and the J segment 2 bases; nucleotides outside the gene matches: 14. CDR3 region: CASHGVGTGTYEQYF. The DNA for the CDR3 is TGTGCCTCTCACGGGGTAGGGACAGGTACCTACGAGCAGTACTTC. The full variable domain, in which reference TRBV28 and TRBJ2-7 provide the parts outside the CDR3, is DVKVTQSSRYLVKRTGEKVFLECVQDMDHENMFWYRQDPGLGLRLIYFSYDVKMKEKGDIPEGYSVSREKKERFSLILESASTNQTSMYLCASHGVGTGTYEQYFGPGTRLTVT.

The chain couples TRBV6-1 to TRBJ1-2; no clear D gene. This CDR3 is built from 12 residues. Per the germline V gene, CDR1 is MNHNS and CDR2 is SASEGT. Between the trimmed V and J ends, which lost 3 bases and 8 bases, there was a span of 10 bases. In DNA form, the CDR3 reads TGTGCCAGCAGTGAGCACGGAGGGGGCTACACCTTC. This gives the protein CASSEHGGGYTF.

This chain connects TRBV10-2 to TRBJ2-5; 12 bases fit TRBD1. The length of the CDR3 is 15 residues. The junction had 15 bases not matched to a gene; V was cut back by 7 bases and J by 12 bases. Per germline, CDR1 WSHSY and CDR2 SAAADI. The CDR3, as DNA: TGCGCCAGCAAGGCTACCGGGACAGGGGGCCCGGTGGAGTACTTC. Its translation is CASKATGTGGPVEYF.

This clone was detected only a few times. V gene TRBV28 combines with J gene TRBJ1-2, with 8 bases fitting TRBD1. The junction had 17 bases not matched to a gene; V was cut back by 6 bases and J by 5 bases. CDR1 is MDHEN, CDR2 SYDVKM, per germline. The CDR3 length is 17 residues. CDR3 amino acids: CASSPGGAGLGGYGYTF. The CDR3 DNA sequence: TGTGCCAGCAGCCCAGGGGGCGCGGGGCTTGGCGGGTATGGCTACACCTTC.